Sequencing of this T cell receptor beta chain was carried out in a study of T cells in Graves' hyperthyroidism and ophthalmopathy. General observations from the study: Ophthalmopathy was predicted by the model a median of approximately 6 months ahead of onset. Blood also carried most thyroid clonotypes expanded above 0.001.

TCR beta CDR3 sequences were amplified from RNA transcripts. Initially, a first-round RT-PCR of the TCR CDR3 employed the HTBI primer set. Each CDR3 protein gets one entry after TCRdb re-called the multiplex PCR reads with MiXCR. The sample yields a few hundred thousand distinct CDR3 sequences, 14% to 15% seen once. Source material for PBMCs was roughly 10 ml fresh peripheral blood. Turning to this clonotype: Antigen specificity is unknown.

The CDR3 spans 14 residues. Germline lookup yields CDR1 MNHNY and CDR2 SVGAGI (reference sequence). Trimming left V 2 bases short and J 0 bases short, with 6 bases between. The source of this sequence is a woman aged 25 to 39 with Graves' hyperthyroidism. Sequencing was performed on blood. V and J are TRBV6-6 and TRBJ2-3, with D uncertain. CDR3 bases: TGTGCCAGCAGTTACCCATCTAGCACAGATACGCAGTATTTT. This translates into CASSYPSSTDTQYF.